The entry that follows covers one TCR beta chain sequence. Its antigen is undetermined. The sample is drawn from a study of T cells in localized non-small cell lung cancer. The CDR3 spans 14 residues. Trimming removed 8 bases from V and 10 bases from J, with 21 bases in between. Germline V CDR1 and CDR2: MNHNY, SVGAGI (reference sequence). Study-level results: In the blood, greater T cell density corresponded to longer overall survival. Owing to sequencing of a solitary tumor region, heterogeneity cannot be discounted. Turning up in adjacent lung were a median approximately 60 of the top 100 tumor clones. Uninvolved adjacent lung showed peak T cell clonality, exceeding tumor.

Profiled with immunoSEQ multiplex PCR; TCRdb holds only in-frame clones, not every one. Among roughly 35,000 clones listed, approximately 90% were seen once. The rearrangement links TRBV6-6 to TRBJ2-1; unclear D gene. Here the sequenced sample was peripheral blood mononuclear cells, taken before any cancer treatment. The sequence was collected from a female donor at least 60 years old with stage II lung adenocarcinoma. CDR3 protein: CASGPETPFREQFF. The CDR3 coding sequence is TGTGCCAGCGGGCCTGAGACACCTTTCAGGGAGCAGTTCTTC.